This T cell receptor beta chain was recorded in a study of human thymus T cells (dated by TCRdb to between 2020 and 2021). Background on the whole study: The study characterized TCR alpha and beta repertoires from about 8 infant thymus samples and a few related peripheral blood samples. Donor ages ranging from roughly 6 to 250 days were recorded, and a handful of male and a couple of female infants were included in the cohort.

A word on this clone: Its binding antigen is unknown. Per-base quality was not reported, and no clone a single base away is much larger than it.

Thymus tissue was obtained as surgical resects removed during corrective cardiac surgery. Donors were immunologically healthy infants undergoing open corrective cardiac surgery for congenital heart defects in Finland. After being mechanically released from the tissue, thymocytes were kept at -70 degrees C in pellets of about 8.5-34 million cells. A QIAsymphony instrument was used to extract genomic DNA from frozen cell pellets. TCRB and TCRAD loci were amplified from a standardized quantity of quality-controlled genomic DNA using the immunoSEQ multiplex PCR assay. The amplicons spanned the V(D)J region and were long enough to cover the CDR3 and allow V and J genes to be identified. The amplicons were sequenced on an Illumina platform via the commercial immunoSEQ service. In the paper's pipeline: Primer bias and sequencing errors were corrected as previously described, and TCRAD and TCRB definitions were based on the IMGT database. Analysis of the repertoires was done with immunoSEQ Analyzer 3.0 and VDJTools and included basic statistics, V/J segment usage, diversity estimates, rarefaction and pairwise overlap. Diversity was estimated with Chao1, ChaoE, Efron-Thisted, Shannon and inverse Simpson indices, and also on datasets down-sampled to the smallest sample. Repertoire overlap was determined by strict matching of CDR3 nucleotide sequence, V gene and J gene, and Jaccard-based multidimensional scaling clustering was applied. TCRdb provides this immuneACCESS table in a form limited to in-frame rearrangements. Some clones are lacking; in checked studies, under half of them reflect an unresolved V gene, and why the rest are absent is not known. The DNA was the basis for D and trimming; V, J and clone size are from that table. Across this sample there are 86,000 or so clones, with about 96% seen only once. 0.025% to 0.04% of the sample lies in the top ten.

The CDR1 and CDR2 encoded by the germline V gene are SGHNT and YENEEA. The junction carries 16 bases between V and J, which are trimmed by 1 base and 1 base respectively. The CDR3 spans 18 residues, from the cysteine through the phenylalanine. The retained sequence is limited to the CDR3, 54 bases, with the frame set at the first base. What the authors observed across the whole study: On average, thymus samples gave about 750,000 unique TCRB clonotypes, whereas blood samples gave roughly 84,000. Both the thymic and the peripheral blood repertoires appeared to show biased V and J gene segment usage. According to the related research, thymic TCR repertoires were highly overlapping among unrelated individuals.

The chain joins TRBV11-3 to TRBJ2-2; there is no confident call for the D gene. Sequenced: thymus tissue. The TCR was taken from a boy less than two years old with a congenital heart defect but otherwise immunologically healthy. The nucleotide sequence is given as TGTGCCAGCAGCTTAGTTTACTCCTCCGGAAAGAACACCGGGGAGCTGTTTTTT. Translated, this gives CASSLVYSSGKNTGELFF.